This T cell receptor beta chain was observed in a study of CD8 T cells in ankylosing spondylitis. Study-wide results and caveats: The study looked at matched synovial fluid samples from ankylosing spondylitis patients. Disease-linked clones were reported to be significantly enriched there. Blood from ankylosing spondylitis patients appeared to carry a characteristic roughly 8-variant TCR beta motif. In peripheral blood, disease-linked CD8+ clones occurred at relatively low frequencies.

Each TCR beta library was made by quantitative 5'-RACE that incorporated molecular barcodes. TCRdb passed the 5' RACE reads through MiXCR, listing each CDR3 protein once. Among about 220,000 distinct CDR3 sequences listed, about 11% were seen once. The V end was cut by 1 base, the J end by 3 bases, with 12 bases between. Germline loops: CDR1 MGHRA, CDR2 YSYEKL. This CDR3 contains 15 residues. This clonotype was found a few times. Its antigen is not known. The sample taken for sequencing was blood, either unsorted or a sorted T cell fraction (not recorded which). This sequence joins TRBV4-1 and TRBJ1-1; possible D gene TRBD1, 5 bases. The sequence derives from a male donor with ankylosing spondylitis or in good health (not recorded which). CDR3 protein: CASSQAGLQDTEAFF. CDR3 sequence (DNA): TGCGCCAGCAGCCAAGCGGGACTGCAGGACACTGAAGCTTTCTTT.